A single sample is the source of the 6 T cell receptor beta chains below, sequenced in a study of CXCR3-negative and CXCR3-positive naive CD8 T cells. Study-wide results and caveats: CXCR3-positive naive cells had TRB CDR3s that were more hydrophobic than CXCR3-negative naive cells had.

UMI-labeled TRB cDNA libraries were prepared by 5' RACE. TCRdb re-called the 5' RACE reads and gives one entry per CDR3 protein, without DNA. The data show 90,000 to 100,000 distinct CDR3 sequences, and the top ten clones hold 1.1%. These receptors lack a known antigen. The sequenced material came from naive CXCR3+ CD8+ T cells from blood. The sample's subset: CD45RO-CCR7+CD27+CD95- naive CD8+ T cells expressing CXCR3 (TNR3+). The receptors stem from a human donor in good health. Some clones in this sample may be carry-over from other donors' samples.

V and J are TRBV5-1 and TRBJ1-2. Germline CDR1 reads SGHRS; CDR2 reads YFSETQ. This CDR3 contains 14 residues. The CDR3 here is CASNSARSPSGYTF.

The chain employs TRBV10-3 and TRBJ1-4; with no DNA, the TCRdb D assignment of TRBD1 cannot be verified. The CDR3 length is 15 residues. CDR1 is ENHRY, CDR2 SYGVKD, per germline. The CDR3: CAISDLEGTEEKLFF.

The chain is built from TRBV29-1 and TRBJ1-2; checking the TCRdb D call of TRBD1 is not possible without DNA. The CDR3 runs 13 residues. The germline CDR1 and CDR2 sequences are SQVTM and ANQGSEA. CDR3 region: CSGYQGAAYGYTF.

The J gene is TRBJ1-1, the V gene TRBV25-1; as DNA is missing, the TRBD1 call by TCRdb cannot be tested. The CDR3 consists of 14 residues. Germline V CDR1 and CDR2: MGHDK, SYGVNS. CDR3 loop: CASRGQGLWAEAFF.

The rearrangement links TRBV5-1 to TRBJ2-1; TCRdb names TRBD2, which stays unverified in the absence of DNA. CDR1 and CDR2 from the germline V gene are SGHRS and YFSETQ. The CDR3 is 16 amino acids. The CDR3 spells CASRTSQRSSYNEQFF.

J is TRBJ1-4 and V is TRBV23-1. TRBV23-1 is identified as an open reading frame with a role that is uncertain. The CDR3 is made up of 16 amino acids. CDR3 region: CASSQSRIPTNEKLFF.